These T cell receptor beta chains were read from a single sample in a study of blood T cell repertoires in COVID-19. This table comes from immunoSEQ multiplex PCR, and its TCRdb copy is limited to in-frame clones, with some not included. In the table there are 56,000 or so clones, around 92% of which are singletons. The sequenced material came from peripheral blood. These receptors all stem from a human donor in a cohort sampled during active COVID-19. Each CDR3 is given with its conserved first and last residue. Each record gives: V gene, D gene, J gene, clone size, CDR3 protein, CDR3 DNA. The D gene is left open where the match is weak. Only some rows state a clone size, as once, few, many or a class for expanded clones.

v_gene: TRBV5-6
d_gene: TRBD1
j_gene: TRBJ1-5
abundance: NA
CDR3aa: CASNRQGRNSNQPQHF
CDR3nt: TGTGCCAGCAACCGACAGGGGCGAAATAGCAATCAGCCCCAGCATTTT

v_gene: TRBV4-3
d_gene: NA
j_gene: TRBJ1-6
abundance: NA
CDR3aa: CASSQVSGRGGSPLHF
CDR3nt: TGCGCCAGCAGCCAAGTCTCCGGGAGGGGGGGATCACCCCTCCACTTT

v_gene: TRBV6-6
d_gene: TRBD1
j_gene: TRBJ2-7
abundance: once
CDR3aa: CVSSGRTGDSYEQYF
CDR3nt: TGTGTCAGCAGTGGCCGGACAGGCGATTCCTACGAGCAGTACTTC

v_gene: TRBV5-4
d_gene: TRBD1
j_gene: TRBJ2-6
abundance: once
CDR3aa: CASSLPFTGVGANVLTF
CDR3nt: TGTGCCAGCAGCCTACCCTTCACAGGGGTCGGGGCCAACGTCCTGACTTTC

v_gene: TRBV19
d_gene: NA
j_gene: TRBJ1-5
abundance: few
CDR3aa: CASSPSWQADQRNQPQHF
CDR3nt: TGTGCCAGTAGCCCCTCCTGGCAGGCTGACCAACGGAATCAGCCCCAGCATTTT

v_gene: TRBV9
d_gene: TRBD2
j_gene: TRBJ2-3
abundance: NA
CDR3aa: CASSPGLWRGNTDTQYF
CDR3nt: TGTGCCAGCAGCCCGGGGCTTTGGCGGGGGAACACAGATACGCAGTATTTT

v_gene: TRBV18
d_gene: NA
j_gene: TRBJ2-7
abundance: NA
CDR3aa: CASSPPGSGPYEQYF
CDR3nt: TGTGCCAGCTCACCGCCTGGTTCAGGGCCCTACGAGCAGTACTTC

v_gene: TRBV30
d_gene: NA
j_gene: TRBJ1-6
abundance: NA
CDR3aa: CAWSHGIANSPLHF
CDR3nt: TGTGCCTGGAGTCACGGAATAGCAAATTCACCCCTCCACTTT

v_gene: TRBV6-5
d_gene: NA
j_gene: TRBJ2-1
abundance: NA
CDR3aa: CASSPQGGARNEQFF
CDR3nt: TGTGCCAGCAGCCCACAAGGGGGGGCGCGCAATGAGCAGTTCTTC

v_gene: TRBV18
d_gene: TRBD1
j_gene: TRBJ1-5
abundance: NA
CDR3aa: CASSGQDSNQPQHF
CDR3nt: TGTGCCAGCTCGGGACAGGATAGCAATCAGCCCCAGCATTTT

v_gene: TRBV11-2
d_gene: NA
j_gene: TRBJ2-3
abundance: NA
CDR3aa: CASSLDTVLAVSTDTQYF
CDR3nt: TGTGCCAGCAGCTTAGATACAGTCCTAGCAGTGAGTACAGATACGCAGTATTTT

v_gene: TRBV18
d_gene: NA
j_gene: TRBJ1-5
abundance: NA
CDR3aa: CASSPLVDQPQHF
CDR3nt: TGTGCCAGCTCACCCTTGGTAGATCAGCCCCAGCATTTT

v_gene: TRBV19
d_gene: TRBD1
j_gene: TRBJ1-2
abundance: NA
CDR3aa: CASSRMTGDFYGYTF
CDR3nt: TGTGCCAGTAGTCGAATGACAGGGGACTTCTATGGCTACACCTTC

v_gene: TRBV2
d_gene: NA
j_gene: TRBJ2-5
abundance: NA
CDR3aa: CASSEFIPRGGETQYF
CDR3nt: TGTGCCAGCAGTGAATTTATCCCCAGGGGAGGGGAGACCCAGTACTTC

v_gene: TRBV27
d_gene: TRBD1
j_gene: TRBJ1-6
abundance: NA
CDR3aa: CASSPRTGGYGSPLHF
CDR3nt: TGTGCCAGCAGTCCACGGACAGGGGGCTATGGTTCACCCCTCCACTTT

v_gene: TRBV5-8
d_gene: NA
j_gene: TRBJ1-1
abundance: once
CDR3aa: CASSFRVREFGNTEAFF
CDR3nt: TGTGCCAGCAGCTTCAGGGTTAGAGAATTCGGGAACACTGAAGCTTTCTTT

v_gene: TRBV24-1
d_gene: NA
j_gene: TRBJ1-5
abundance: NA
CDR3aa: CATSDPYPFYSNQPQHF
CDR3nt: TGTGCCACCAGTGATCCATACCCCTTCTATAGCAATCAGCCCCAGCATTTT

v_gene: TRBV7-8
d_gene: TRBD1
j_gene: TRBJ1-2
abundance: NA
CDR3aa: CASSSRTGGWGYTF
CDR3nt: TGTGCCAGCAGCTCCCGGACAGGGGGCTGGGGCTACACCTTC

v_gene: TRBV29-1
d_gene: NA
j_gene: TRBJ1-4
abundance: NA
CDR3aa: CSVGFGEKLFF
CDR3nt: TGCAGCGTTGGGTTCGGGGAAAAACTGTTTTTT

v_gene: TRBV7-9
d_gene: NA
j_gene: TRBJ1-2
abundance: few
CDR3aa: CASSLTQGNYGYTF
CDR3nt: TGTGCCAGCAGCTTAACCCAGGGGAACTATGGCTACACCTTC

v_gene: TRBV5-1
d_gene: TRBD1
j_gene: TRBJ1-1
abundance: NA
CDR3aa: CASSRGQGDTEAFF
CDR3nt: TGCGCCAGCAGCCGGGGACAGGGGGACACTGAAGCTTTCTTT

v_gene: TRBV4-3
d_gene: TRBD2
j_gene: TRBJ2-7
abundance: NA
CDR3aa: CASSRTLAGSYEQYF
CDR3nt: TGCGCCAGCAGCCGAACACTAGCGGGTTCCTACGAGCAGTACTTC

v_gene: TRBV6-5
d_gene: TRBD1
j_gene: TRBJ1-2
abundance: NA
CDR3aa: CASSYSTSGGNGYTF
CDR3nt: TGTGCCAGCAGTTACTCGACCTCAGGGGGCAATGGCTACACCTTC

v_gene: TRBV10-3
d_gene: TRBD2
j_gene: TRBJ2-7
abundance: NA
CDR3aa: CAITGTSGGGTYEQYF
CDR3nt: TGTGCCATCACCGGGACTAGCGGGGGGGGAACCTACGAGCAGTACTTC

v_gene: TRBV19
d_gene: TRBD1
j_gene: TRBJ1-2
abundance: once
CDR3aa: CASTLSDRANYGYTF
CDR3nt: TGTGCCAGTACTCTATCGGACAGGGCTAACTATGGCTACACCTTC

v_gene: TRBV5-1
d_gene: NA
j_gene: TRBJ1-4
abundance: NA
CDR3aa: CASSWGVTNEKLFF
CDR3nt: TGCGCCAGCAGCTGGGGGGTAACTAATGAAAAACTGTTTTTT

v_gene: TRBV9
d_gene: NA
j_gene: TRBJ1-1
abundance: NA
CDR3aa: CASSVQFNTEAFF
CDR3nt: TGTGCCAGCAGCGTCCAATTTAACACTGAAGCTTTCTTT

v_gene: TRBV5-5
d_gene: TRBD2
j_gene: TRBJ2-1
abundance: NA
CDR3aa: CASSLDGGAYNEQFF
CDR3nt: TGTGCCAGCAGCTTGGACGGGGGGGCTTACAATGAGCAGTTCTTC

v_gene: TRBV10-3
d_gene: TRBD1
j_gene: TRBJ2-1
abundance: NA
CDR3aa: CAISEKGADEQFF
CDR3nt: TGTGCCATCAGTGAGAAGGGGGCAGATGAGCAGTTCTTC

v_gene: TRBV5-4
d_gene: TRBD2
j_gene: TRBJ2-3
abundance: NA
CDR3aa: CASSFSGGLTDTQYF
CDR3nt: TGTGCCAGCAGCTTTAGCGGGGGCCTAACAGATACGCAGTATTTT

v_gene: TRBV7-9
d_gene: NA
j_gene: TRBJ1-2
abundance: NA
CDR3aa: CASSSLQAGANYGYTF
CDR3nt: TGTGCCAGCAGCTCGCTGCAAGCCGGAGCTAACTATGGCTACACCTTC

v_gene: TRBV6-5
d_gene: TRBD1
j_gene: TRBJ1-2
abundance: NA
CDR3aa: CAIRQGLSNYGYTF
CDR3nt: TGTGCCATCCGACAGGGGTTGTCTAACTATGGCTACACCTTC

v_gene: TRBV27
d_gene: NA
j_gene: TRBJ2-7
abundance: NA
CDR3aa: CASSLSPGPPNDEQYF
CDR3nt: TGTGCCAGCAGTCTTTCGCCAGGGCCCCCGAACGACGAGCAGTACTTC

v_gene: TRBV7-9
d_gene: NA
j_gene: TRBJ1-4
abundance: NA
CDR3aa: CASSLSRLNEKLFF
CDR3nt: TGTGCCAGCAGCTTAAGCAGGCTTAATGAAAAACTGTTTTTT

v_gene: TRBV10-3
d_gene: TRBD1
j_gene: TRBJ1-5
abundance: NA
CDR3aa: CAISEETGISSNQPQHF
CDR3nt: TGTGCCATCAGTGAGGAGACAGGGATTTCTAGCAATCAGCCCCAGCATTTT

v_gene: TRBV6-5
d_gene: TRBD1
j_gene: TRBJ1-6
abundance: once
CDR3aa: CASKDRYSPLHF
CDR3nt: TGTGCCAGCAAGGACAGGTATTCACCCCTCCACTTT

v_gene: TRBV7-9
d_gene: TRBD1
j_gene: TRBJ1-5
abundance: NA
CDR3aa: CASSLGTGRTVFQPQHF
CDR3nt: TGTGCCAGCAGCTTAGGGACAGGGAGGACTGTCTTTCAGCCCCAGCATTTT

v_gene: TRBV5-1
d_gene: NA
j_gene: TRBJ2-7
abundance: NA
CDR3aa: CASSFASYYEQYF
CDR3nt: TGCGCCAGCAGCTTTGCTAGCTACTACGAGCAGTACTTC

v_gene: TRBV3-1/TRBV3-2
d_gene: TRBD1
j_gene: TRBJ1-1
abundance: NA
CDR3aa: CASSHGQGVFF
CDR3nt: TGTGCCAGCAGCCACGGACAGGGCGTATTCTTT

v_gene: TRBV30
d_gene: TRBD1
j_gene: TRBJ1-6
abundance: NA
CDR3aa: CALVEGTGWVNSPLHF
CDR3nt: TGTGCCTTGGTTGAGGGGACAGGGTGGGTGAATTCACCCCTCCACTTT

v_gene: TRBV6-6
d_gene: NA
j_gene: TRBJ1-3
abundance: few
CDR3aa: CASSYGTPGSGNTIYF
CDR3nt: TGTGCCAGCAGTTACGGAACGCCAGGATCTGGAAACACCATATATTTT

v_gene: TRBV5-4
d_gene: TRBD2
j_gene: TRBJ2-3
abundance: NA
CDR3aa: CASSLFLAGATDTQYF
CDR3nt: TGTGCCAGCAGCTTGTTCCTAGCGGGGGCCACAGATACGCAGTATTTT

v_gene: TRBV27
d_gene: TRBD1
j_gene: TRBJ2-5
abundance: NA
CDR3aa: CASSLGQGAETQYF
CDR3nt: TGTGCCAGCAGTTTGGGACAGGGGGCAGAGACCCAGTACTTC